Listed here are 22 T cell receptor beta chains from one sample, sequenced in a study of blood T cells in healthy people across ages. Through a sample-barcoded 5' primer and a J-beta primer mix, a second PCR was run for about 7 to 12 cycles. Each CDR3 protein gets one entry after TCRdb re-called the 5' RACE reads with MiXCR. Here the sample spans 1.5 million to 2 million distinct CDR3 sequences, 28% being singletons. What was sequenced was blood. The receptors here all came from a woman aged 25 to 39 in good health.

The rearrangement joins TRBV30 to TRBJ2-7; 11 nucleotides align to TRBD2. The germline CDR1 and CDR2 sequences are GTSNPN and SVGIG (reference sequence). J gave up 2 bases and V 1 base, and 7 bases lay outside the gene matches. CDR3 length: 16 amino acids. In DNA, the CDR3 is TGTGCCTGGAGTGAAACTAGCGGGAGTAGCCCCTACGAGCAGTACTTC. Amino acid sequence: CAWSETSGSSPYEQYF. Filled out from reference TRBV30 and TRBJ2-7, the complete variable domain reads SQTIHQWPATLVQPVGSPLSLECTVEGTSNPNLYWYRQAAGRGLQLLFYSVGIGQISSEVPQNLSASRPQDRQFILSSKKLLLSDSGFYLCAWSETSGSSPYEQYFGPGTRLTVT.

This clonotype showed up many times. V and J are TRBV6-5 and TRBJ2-1; no definite D call. The CDR3 loop spans 11 amino acids. Germline V lookup: CDR1 MNHEY, CDR2 SVGAGI. With 3 bases removed from V and 7 bases from J, the gap between germline ends came to 4 bases. DNA of the CDR3: TGTGCCAGCAGTTATAGGAATGAGCAGTTCTTC. This encodes CASSYRNEQFF.

With regard to this clonotype: Germline and junction disagree at one end, which may indicate a read error. The V gene is TRBV20-1, the J gene TRBJ2-7; TRBD1 aligns across 7 bases. The better agreement between TRBJ2-5 and the DNA end casts doubt on the J call. CDR1 is DFQATT and CDR2 is SNEGSKA in the germline V gene (reference sequence). This CDR3 is built from 14 residues. CDR3 sequence reads: CSGRVGQVSETQYF. The CDR3 DNA is TGCAGTGGTAGAGTAGGACAGGTTAGCGAGACCCAGTACTTC.

The sample holds many counts of this clonotype. This rearrangement joins TRBV11-2 to TRBJ2-1; TRBD1 matches 11 bases. V was pared by 1 base and J by 0 bases, with 5 bases of the junction left unmatched. Germline loops: CDR1 SGHAT, CDR2 FQNNGV. The CDR3 sequence is 18 residues long. The CDR3 is CASSLVFGTGGSYNEQFF. In nucleotides, the CDR3 is TGTGCCAGCAGCTTAGTTTTCGGGACAGGGGGCTCCTACAATGAGCAGTTCTTC. Combining the CDR3 with reference TRBV11-2 and TRBJ2-1 gives the whole variable domain EAGVAQSPRYKIIEKRQSVAFWCNPISGHATLYWYQQILGQGPKLLIQFQNNGVVDDSQLPKDRFSAERLKGVDSTLKIQPAKLEDSAVYLCASSLVFGTGGSYNEQFFGPGTRLTVL.

This clonotype was picked up a small number of times. The chain combines TRBV4-2 with TRBJ1-6; no clear D gene. The CDR3 extends over 13 amino acids. Trimming removed 1 base at V and 7 bases at J, with 5 bases between. In germline, CDR1 is LGHNA, CDR2 YNFKEQ. The CDR3 nucleotides are TGTGCCAGCAGCCAAGTAATAAATTCACCCCTCCACTTT. Its translation is CASSQVINSPLHF.

J is TRBJ2-1 and V is TRBV20-1, with TRBD2 matching 10 bases. V lost 0 bases and J lost 2; bases outside the gene matches: 4. Germline V gene sequence: CDR1 DFQATT, CDR2 SNEGSKA (reference sequence). This CDR3 region has 16 residues. The chain's CDR3 is CSARDSGGRTYNEQFF. Written as DNA, the CDR3 is TGCAGTGCTAGAGATAGCGGGGGGCGAACCTACAATGAGCAGTTCTTC.

Comments on this clonotype: This may be a read error: a much more frequent sequence differs by one nucleotide. The rearrangement joins TRBV29-1 to TRBJ2-1; D gene unclear. Germline V lookup: CDR1 SQVTM, CDR2 ANQGSEA. The CDR3 has 14 residues. Deletions cut 1 base from V and 2 bases from J, with 9 bases between. CDR3 bases: TGCAGCGTTGAAGCCTATCTCCCCTACAATGAGCAGTTCTTC. This gives the protein CSVEAYLPYNEQFF.

The chain carries TRBV20-1 and TRBJ2-3; TRBD1 agrees at 8 bases. V was pared by 6 bases and J by 5 bases, with 10 bases of the junction left unmatched. CDR1 is DFQATT, CDR2 SNEGSKA, per germline (reference sequence). The CDR3 has 14 amino acids. CDR3 loop: CSASTQGAGDTQYF. The DNA of the CDR3 is TGCAGTGCGAGCACTCAGGGGGCGGGAGATACGCAGTATTTT.

This clonotype has just a few counts. The chain recombines TRBV5-1 with TRBJ1-6, with D hard to call. Per the germline V gene, CDR1 is SGHRS and CDR2 is YFSETQ. This CDR3 comprises 15 residues. V lost 1 base and J lost 5, with 10 bases in between. CDR3 nucleotides: TGCGCCAGCAGCTTGTCAGGATCAAATAATTCACCCCTCCACTTT. It codes for CASSLSGSNNSPLHF.

This clonotype was seen more than once but under ten times. The V and J genes are TRBV7-9 and TRBJ1-2, with TRBD1 matching over 8 bases. V dropped 3 bases and J dropped 5; count of bases not matched to a gene: 8. The CDR3 is 15 residues long. The germline gives CDR1 SEHNR, CDR2 FQNEAQ (reference sequence). The CDR3 reads CASSFAVQGEYGYTF. CDR3 DNA: TGTGCCAGCAGCTTTGCCGTACAGGGGGAGTATGGCTACACCTTC.

The CDR3 bases are TGTGCCAGCAGCGCCGCAGGAAGCCCTGCCCTCTACGAGCAGTACTTC. It encodes CASSAAGSPALYEQYF. The chain recombines TRBV7-9 with TRBJ2-7, with D hard to call. V shed 5 bases and J shed 3 bases, with 20 bases lying between them. The germline CDR1 and CDR2 sequences are SEHNR and FQNEAQ (reference sequence). The CDR3 length is 16 residues.

The table lists this clonotype with a few counts. This chain connects TRBV3-1 to TRBJ2-2, with a possible D match to TRBD1 (5 bases). This CDR3 comprises 15 residues. Trimming took 3 bases from V and 0 from J, leaving 8 bases between them. From germline, CDR1 is LGHDT and CDR2 YNNKEL (reference sequence). This CDR3 reads CASSQGPSNTGELFF. The CDR3 DNA sequence: TGTGCCAGCAGCCAGGGGCCCTCGAACACCGGGGAGCTGTTTTTT.

The chain combines TRBV12-3 or TRBV12-4 with TRBJ1-5; no firm D call. This CDR3 has 13 residues. Trimming took 7 bases from V and 5 from J, leaving 12 bases between them. CDR3 sequence (DNA): TGTGCCAGCACCATGGGTGGCGATCAGCCCCAGCATTTT. It yields the protein CASTMGGDQPQHF.

J is TRBJ2-1 and V is TRBV7-2; either TRBD1 or TRBD2 may fit D (5 bases each). CDR3 size: 15 residues. Germline CDR1 is SGHTA and CDR2 is FQGNSA. The V end was cut by 1 base, the J end by 5 bases, with 12 bases between. CDR3 DNA: TGTGCCAGCAGCTTAGGAGGGGTGAGTGACAATGAGCAGTTCTTC. Amino acids: CASSLGGVSDNEQFF.

The chain has TRBV7-2 and TRBJ2-2; D is uncertain. Per germline, CDR1 SGHTA and CDR2 FQGNSA. Trimming stripped 2 bases from V and 4 bases from J, with 8 bases between. The CDR3 has 14 residues. DNA for the CDR3: TGTGCCAGCAGCTTAATCCAGAGCACCGGGGAGCTGTTTTTT. It specifies CASSLIQSTGELFF.

The V call is TRBV5-1, the J call TRBJ2-3; 8 positions agree with TRBD2. The CDR3 consists of 17 residues. Looked up from germline, CDR1 is SGHRS and CDR2 is YFSETQ. After removal of 2 bases from V and 1 base from J, the junction contained 9 bases not matched to a gene. CDR3 nucleotide sequence: TGCGCCAGCAGCTTCAGGACCGGGACTAGACGCACAGATACGCAGTATTTT. Protein: CASSFRTGTRRTDTQYF.

The chain links TRBV18 to TRBJ2-5; D uncertain. Between the trimmed V and J ends, which lost 6 bases and 0 bases, there was a span of 11 bases. The CDR3 totals 14 residues. In germline, CDR1 is KGHSH, CDR2 LQKENI. The CDR3 region is CASSRKGYQETQYF. DNA for the CDR3: TGTGCCAGCTCCCGCAAGGGCTACCAAGAGACCCAGTACTTC.

V usage is TRBV27 and J usage is TRBJ2-7, with unresolved D. Germline V gene data show CDR1 as MNHEY and CDR2 as SMNVEV (reference sequence). CDR3 length: 11 residues. Trimming took off 6 bases at V and 5 bases at J, with 8 bases between the two ends. The CDR3 protein is CASRQQNEQYF. CDR3 coding DNA: TGTGCCAGCAGACAACAGAACGAGCAGTACTTC.

This clonotype was observed a few times. The chain is built from TRBV7-9 and TRBJ1-1; possibly TRBD1 for D (6 bases). V shed 3 bases and J shed 1 base, with 12 bases lying between them. Germline CDR1 is SEHNR and CDR2 is FQNEAQ (reference sequence). The CDR3 runs to 15 residues. The CDR3 bases are TGTGCCAGCAGCTTGCCGGGACAAAAGAACACTGAAGCTTTCTTT. Its protein product is CASSLPGQKNTEAFF.

This clonotype turned up a few times. V is TRBV7-3 and J is TRBJ2-5, with D hard to call. V lost 4 bases and J 4 bases, leaving 13 bases between the germline ends. Germline assignment: CDR1 SGHTA and CDR2 FQGTGA. This CDR3 is built from 14 residues. The DNA of the CDR3 is TGTGCCAGCAGCTCCCCGGGTGCCCGAGAGACCCAGTACTTC. Translated: CASSSPGARETQYF.

V usage is TRBV5-1 and J usage is TRBJ2-5, with D uncertain. V shed 5 bases and J shed 2 bases, with 13 bases lying between them. Germline V gene sequence: CDR1 SGHRS, CDR2 YFSETQ. The CDR3 sequence is 14 residues long. CDR3 residues: CASRPGRMQETQYF. The CDR3 DNA reads TGCGCCAGCAGACCTGGACGGATGCAAGAGACCCAGTACTTC.

A few counts support this clonotype. The chain combines TRBV20-1 with TRBJ1-1; D not certain. Germline values: CDR1 DFQATT, CDR2 SNEGSKA (reference sequence). V lost 4 bases, J lost 0 bases, and 12 bases lay in between. This CDR3 has 14 residues. The CDR3 nucleotides read TGCAGTGCTACGGTCCGAGGGATGAACACTGAAGCTTTCTTT. It encodes CSATVRGMNTEAFF.